Following are 17 T cell receptor beta chains from one sample sequenced in a study of CD8+ T cells in alopecia areata. The treatment here: oral pan-JAK inhibitor, 5-10 mg twice daily. Specimens obtained from alopecia areata patients comprised lesional scalp punch biopsies and peripheral blood. The authors extracted RNA and reverse transcribed it into cDNA as the sequencing template. Only in-frame clones appear in the TCRdb table, and some are missing; sequencing was by immunoSEQ multiplex PCR. The sample has 15,000 to 20,000 clones, 59% seen once; the top ten hold over 7%. The sequencing used skin, collected at week 4, from a patient treated with tofacitinib. The receptors were gathered from a human donor with alopecia areata.

This chain joins TRBV12-5 and TRBJ2-5, with D perhaps assigned TRBD1 or TRBD2 (6 bases each). V lost 5 bases and J lost 7, with 14 bases in between. This CDR3 comprises 13 residues. The V gene's germline CDR1 is LGHNT and CDR2 FRNRAP. The CDR3 DNA follows: TGTGCTAGTGGTCCGAGGGGGGTGGGGACCCAGTACTTC. This gives the protein CASGPRGVGTQYF. Using reference TRBV12-5 and TRBJ2-5 for the parts outside the CDR3, the full variable domain is DARVTQTPRHKVTEMGQEVTMRCQPILGHNTVFWYRQTMMQGLELLAYFRNRAPLDDSGMPKDRFSAEMPDATLATLKIQPSEPRDSAVYFCASGPRGVGTQYFGPGTRLLVL.

The chain combines TRBV7-3 with TRBJ2-1, with TRBD1 identical over 8 bases. Losses at the gene ends were 1 base for V and 8 bases for J; bases not matched to a gene: 4. This CDR3 region has 14 residues. Looked up from germline, CDR1 is SGHTA and CDR2 is FQGTGA. The chain's CDR3 is CASSLNLQGDEQFF. The CDR3 coding sequence is TGTGCCAGCAGCTTAAATTTACAGGGGGATGAGCAGTTCTTC. Drawing the rest from reference TRBV7-3 and TRBJ2-1, the complete variable domain is GAGVSQTPSNKVTEKGKYVELRCDPISGHTALYWYRQSLGQGPEFLIYFQGTGAADDSGLPNDRFFAVRPEGSVSTLKIQRTERGDSAVYLCASSLNLQGDEQFFGPGTRLTVL.

This clone is medium-sized within its sample. The same CDR3 can be traced to other DNA sequences in this sample. The rearrangement uses TRBV29-1 and TRBJ2-5, with 11 bases aligning to TRBD2. The CDR3 runs 14 residues. V was clipped by 4 bases and J by 5 bases; unmatched bases: 6. Germline loops: CDR1 SQVTM, CDR2 ANQGSEA. CDR3 DNA sequence: TGCAGCGTTGCGCCTAGCGGGGGGCGCGAGACCCAGTACTTC. Its translation is CSVAPSGGRETQYF. Full variable domain (rest looked up from reference TRBV29-1 and TRBJ2-5): SAVISQKPSRDICQRGTSLTIQCQVDSQVTMMFWYRQQPGQSLTLIATANQGSEATYESGFVIDKFPISRPNLTFSTLTVSNMSPEDSSIYLCSVAPSGGRETQYFGPGTRLLVL.

The chain combines TRBV11-1 with TRBJ1-2, with D maybe TRBD1 (5 bases). Germline assignment: CDR1 SGHAT and CDR2 FQDESV (reference sequence). This CDR3 spans 13 amino acids. The V and J ends lost 1 base and 8 bases respectively, with 11 bases between them. For the CDR3, the DNA is TGTGCCAGCAGCTTAGGAGGACAAGACGGCTACACCTTC. Translated: CASSLGGQDGYTF.

The rearrangement links TRBV2 to TRBJ2-3; weak D call: TRBD2 (5 bases). The CDR3 sequence is 13 residues long. Trimming removed 7 bases from V and 3 bases from J, with 11 bases in between. CDR1 and CDR2 (germline): SNHLY, FYNNEI. The CDR3: CASKGDFTDTQYF. Written as DNA, the CDR3 is TGTGCCAGCAAGGGAGATTTTACAGATACGCAGTATTTT. The full variable domain, rest sourced from reference TRBV2 and TRBJ2-3, is EPEVTQTPSHQVTQMGQEVILRCVPISNHLYFYWYRQILGQKVEFLVSFYNNEISEKSEIFDDQFSVERPDGSNFTLKIRSTKLEDSAMYFCASKGDFTDTQYFGPGTRLTVL.

Concerning this clone: The sample carries other DNA sequences with the same CDR3. V gene TRBV7-4 combines with J gene TRBJ1-5; D is perhaps TRBD1 (6 bases). This CDR3 spans 19 amino acids. V was shortened by 4 bases and J by 0 bases, with 22 bases between the two germline ends. Germline CDR1 SGHVT, CDR2 SQSDAQ. CDR3 residues: CASSSPGRGVFASNQPQHF. In nucleotides, the CDR3 is TGTGCCAGCAGCTCGCCGGGGAGGGGGGTCTTTGCTAGCAATCAGCCCCAGCATTTT.

The chain links TRBV7-9 to TRBJ2-7; TRBD1 agrees at 12 bases. The CDR3 is 15 amino acids. The V gene end was trimmed by 4 bases and the J gene end by 4 bases; junction bases not matched to a gene: 5. Germline V gene data show CDR1 as SEHNR and CDR2 as FQNEAQ (reference sequence). The CDR3 region is CASSSGQGAWYEQYF. The CDR3, as DNA: TGTGCCAGCAGCTCGGGACAGGGGGCTTGGTACGAGCAGTACTTC.

This clone was detected a few times. The chain is built from TRBV19 and TRBJ1-2; 10 bases map to TRBD1. Germline-derived CDR1 and CDR2 are LNHDA and SQIVND (reference sequence). With V trimmed by 6 bases and J by 2 bases, 12 bases remained unmatched. The CDR3 sequence is 17 residues long. The CDR3 region is CASRPTDRGNWNYGYTF. The CDR3 region has the DNA TGTGCCAGTAGGCCCACGGACAGGGGGAATTGGAACTATGGCTACACCTTC.

The chain is built from TRBV19 and TRBJ1-1, with TRBD1 as a possible D gene (6 bases). Germline V gives CDR1 LNHDA, CDR2 SQIVND (reference sequence). Trimming cost V 7 bases and J 3 bases, with 21 bases left between them. This CDR3 is built from 16 residues. CDR3 sequence reads: CASTLEDSSVDTEAFF. The DNA of the CDR3 is TGTGCCAGTACCCTTGAGGACAGTTCCGTCGACACTGAAGCTTTCTTT.

The chain uses TRBV7-6 and TRBJ1-6; unclear D gene. Per the germline V gene, CDR1 is SGHVS and CDR2 is FNYEAQ. V dropped 3 bases and J dropped 0 bases, with 12 bases sitting between them. The CDR3 covers 17 residues. CDR3 protein: CASSLRSQSSYNSPLHF. The CDR3 DNA follows: TGTGCCAGCAGCTTGAGGTCGCAGAGCTCCTATAATTCACCCCTCCACTTT.

The chain carries TRBV5-6 and TRBJ1-4; D is ambiguous. The CDR3 loop spans 16 amino acids. V was clipped by 4 bases and J by 0 bases, with 13 bases between them. CDR1 is SGHDT, CDR2 YYEEEE, per germline. This CDR3 reads CASSPTWGSTNEKLFF. The CDR3 region has the DNA TGTGCCAGCAGCCCGACGTGGGGTTCAACTAATGAAAAACTGTTTTTT. The full variable domain, its missing parts supplied by reference TRBV5-6 and TRBJ1-4, is DAGVTQSPTHLIKTRGQQVTLRCSPKSGHDTVSWYQQALGQGPQFIFQYYEEEERQRGNFPDRFSGHQFPNYSSELNVNALLLGDSALYLCASSPTWGSTNEKLFFGSGTQLSVL.

J is TRBJ2-7 and V is TRBV27; D perhaps matches TRBD1 (5 bases). CDR1 MNHEY and CDR2 SMNVEV come from the germline V gene (reference sequence). The CDR3 runs to 17 residues. V was clipped by 6 bases and J by 7 bases, with 28 bases between them. This CDR3 reads CASSKTRLVGDPEEQYF. CDR3 in DNA: TGTGCCAGCAGCAAGACGAGGCTGGTAGGGGATCCGGAAGAGCAGTACTTC.

The J gene is TRBJ1-6, the V gene TRBV2, with a tentative D call TRBD1 (6 bases). Between the trimmed V and J ends, which lost 6 bases and 6 bases, there was a span of 15 bases. The CDR3 extends over 15 amino acids. CDR1 and CDR2 (germline): SNHLY, FYNNEI. As DNA, the CDR3 is TGTGCCAGCAGGGTACAGGGCTCATCTAATTCACCCCTCCACTTT. Encoded protein: CASRVQGSSNSPLHF.

A single count supports this clone. The V gene is TRBV9, the J gene TRBJ1-3; no clear D. Germline-derived CDR1 and CDR2 are SGDLS and YYNGEE. V lost 2 bases and J lost 0, with 3 bases in between. The CDR3 contains 13 residues. CDR3 DNA sequence: TGTGCCAGCAGCGTGGGCTCTGGAAACACCATATATTTT. It yields the protein CASSVGSGNTIYF.

This chain uses TRBV28 with TRBJ1-5; 10 bases align to TRBD1. The V segment lost 6 bases and the J segment 0 bases; nucleotides outside the gene matches: 5. Germline assignment: CDR1 MDHEN and CDR2 SYDVKM. The CDR3 is made up of 16 amino acids. CDR3 in amino acids: CASSDRGLNSNQPQHF. CDR3 DNA sequence: TGTGCCAGCAGCGACAGGGGGCTCAATAGCAATCAGCCCCAGCATTTT.

This chain uses TRBV11-1 with TRBJ1-1; 8 bases align to TRBD1. Trimming cost V 2 bases and J 1 base; bases outside gene matches: 9. This CDR3 contains 17 residues. CDR1 is SGHAT, CDR2 FQDESV, per germline (reference sequence). CDR3 nucleotide sequence: TGTGCCAGCAGCTTACCCCGGGACAGGAGGCCGAACACTGAAGCTTTCTTT. Its protein product is CASSLPRDRRPNTEAFF.

This clone was seen a handful of times. V and J are TRBV4-1 and TRBJ2-5, with D perhaps being TRBD1 or TRBD2 (5 bases each). This CDR3 is built from 11 residues. Looked up from germline, CDR1 is MGHRA and CDR2 is YSYEKL. Trimming left V 6 bases short and J 11 bases short, with 13 bases between. The CDR3 protein is CASRGPSRQYF. The CDR3 DNA is TGCGCCAGCAGGGGACCTTCGAGGCAGTACTTC.